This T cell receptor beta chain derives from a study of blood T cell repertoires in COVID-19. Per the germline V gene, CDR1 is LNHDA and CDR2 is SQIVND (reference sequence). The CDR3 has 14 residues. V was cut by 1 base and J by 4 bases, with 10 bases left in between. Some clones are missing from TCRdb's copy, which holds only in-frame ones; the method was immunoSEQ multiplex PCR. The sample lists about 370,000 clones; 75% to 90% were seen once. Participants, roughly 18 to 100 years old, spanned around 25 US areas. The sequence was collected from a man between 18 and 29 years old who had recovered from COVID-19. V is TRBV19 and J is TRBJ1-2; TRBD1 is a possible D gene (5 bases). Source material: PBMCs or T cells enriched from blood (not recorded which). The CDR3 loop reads CASSIGAGPYGYTF. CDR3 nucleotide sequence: TGTGCCAGTAGTATAGGTGCAGGGCCCTATGGCTACACCTTC.